Below, 13 T cell receptor beta chains from the same sample are listed, as sequenced in a study of T-cell reconstitution after alpha-beta-depleted transplantation in children. Unique molecular identifiers were incorporated when the TCRbeta library was constructed. Via MiXCR, TCRdb re-called the PCR reads, giving one row per CDR3 protein. The repertoire consists of about 420,000 distinct CDR3 sequences, with 15% to 20% occurring once and the leading ten covering 25% to 35%. Specimen: PBMCs, mostly from graft donor cells, collected 360 days after TCRalphabeta/CD19-depleted stem cell transplant. These receptors were taken from a boy younger than two who had a stem cell transplant for Wiskott-Aldrich syndrome, so the T cells may come from the graft donor.

V is TRBV12-3 or TRBV12-4 and J is TRBJ2-2; 12 nucleotides match TRBD2. J lost 7 bases, V lost 5 bases, and 11 bases had no gene match. The CDR3 loop spans 17 amino acids. CDR3 sequence (DNA): TGTGCCAGCAGTCCCGCTAGACTAGCGGGAGTAGTCGGGGAGCTGTTTTTT. This codes for CASSPARLAGVVGELFF.

This clonotype was observed a handful of times. J is TRBJ1-1 and V is TRBV10-1; 8 nucleotides agree with TRBD1. The trim removed 6 bases at V and 1 base at J, leaving 4 bases unmatched. The CDR3 covers 14 residues. CDR1 and CDR2 from the germline V gene are WNHNN and SYGVQD (reference sequence). The CDR3 DNA follows: TGCGCCAGCAGGAGGGACAGGAGGAACACTGAAGCTTTCTTT. This codes for CASRRDRRNTEAFF.

This clonotype was counted a few times. This rearrangement joins TRBV6-6 to TRBJ2-7; the D call may be TRBD1 or TRBD2 (5 bases each). This CDR3 spans 13 amino acids. V dropped 6 bases and J dropped 2 bases, with 11 bases sitting between them. The germline gives CDR1 MNHNY, CDR2 SVGAGI (reference sequence). This CDR3 reads CASSPGSTYEQYF. Here the CDR3 DNA reads TGTGCCAGCAGCCCAGGGAGCACCTACGAGCAGTACTTC.

V usage is TRBV7-2 and J usage is TRBJ2-1; D unresolved. Trimming shortened V by 2 bases and J by 4 bases, and 15 bases separated the two germline ends. The CDR3 has 16 residues. Germline values: CDR1 SGHTA, CDR2 FQGNSA. CDR3 region: CASSLKAKWGYNEQFF. CDR3 DNA sequence: TGTGCCAGCAGCTTAAAAGCCAAATGGGGATACAATGAGCAGTTCTTC.

CDR3 in amino acids: CASSKSLPGANTGELFF. The CDR3 DNA reads TGTGCCAGCAGCAAAAGTCTGCCGGGCGCGAACACCGGGGAGCTGTTTTTT. This chain uses TRBV25-1 with TRBJ2-2; no definite D call. CDR3 length: 17 amino acids. Germline V gene lookup returns CDR1 MGHDK and CDR2 SYGVNS. V was shortened by 6 bases and J by 0 bases, with 17 bases between the two germline ends.

This chain links TRBV14 with TRBJ2-1, with TRBD1 matching 8 bases. The CDR3 runs 15 residues. Germline CDR1 reads SGHDN; CDR2 reads FVKESK. Trimming took 4 bases from V and 4 from J; bases not matched to a gene: 6. This CDR3 is CASSPRGLEYNEQFF. For the CDR3, the DNA is TGTGCCAGCAGCCCCAGGGGGCTGGAATACAATGAGCAGTTCTTC.

CDR3 DNA sequence: TGTGCCAGCAGTAGAGTACTAGCGGGAGCGACGGAGCAGTACTTC. It is translated as CASSRVLAGATEQYF. The chain joins TRBV27 to TRBJ2-7; TRBD2 matches at 11 bases. V lost 5 bases, J lost 7 bases, and 10 bases stayed unmatched. CDR1 and CDR2 from the germline V gene are MNHEY and SMNVEV (reference sequence). The length of the CDR3 is 15 residues.

This clonotype was seen only a few times. This chain uses TRBV15 with TRBJ2-5; 7 nucleotides agree with TRBD2. The germline CDR1 and CDR2 sequences are LNHNV and YYDKDF (reference sequence). The CDR3 runs 17 residues. With V trimmed by 0 bases and J by 5 bases, 12 bases remained unmatched. The CDR3 DNA is TGTGCCACCAGCAGAGATTTTTCGGGGAGGGCCGGGGAGACCCAGTACTTC. Translated, it gives CATSRDFSGRAGETQYF.

This chain uses TRBV29-1 with TRBJ2-7; D uncertain. This CDR3 is built from 11 residues. The V gene lost 2 bases and the J gene lost 11 bases, with 13 bases spanning the gap. CDR1 and CDR2 (germline): SQVTM, ANQGSEA. CDR3 DNA: TGCAGCGTTGAATTCAAGGGCAAGGAGTACTTC. Translated: CSVEFKGKEYF.

This clonotype occurred many times. This chain connects TRBV10-3 to TRBJ1-2; no reliable D call. Trimming removed 3 bases at V and 4 bases at J, with 3 bases between. The CDR3 has 11 amino acids. Germline V gene sequence: CDR1 ENHRY, CDR2 SYGVKD. The CDR3 region is CAISDPYGYTF. The CDR3 DNA sequence: TGTGCCATCAGTGACCCCTATGGCTACACCTTC.

In this sample, this clonotype turned up many times. The rearrangement links TRBV7-9 to TRBJ1-5; tentatively, D is TRBD1 (5 bases). The V gene lost 4 bases and the J gene lost 2 bases, with 12 bases spanning the gap. The CDR3 spans 15 residues. From germline, CDR1 is SEHNR and CDR2 FQNEAQ (reference sequence). CDR3: CASSSQGSGNQPQHF. CDR3 nucleotide sequence: TGTGCCAGCAGCTCCCAGGGTTCGGGCAATCAGCCCCAGCATTTT.

The rearrangement joins TRBV10-3 to TRBJ2-3; 8 nucleotides align to TRBD1. Germline V lookup: CDR1 ENHRY, CDR2 SYGVKD. V trimming: 8 bases; J trimming: 2 bases; junction bases outside the gene matches: 9. The CDR3 length is 15 residues. DNA of the CDR3: TGTGCCATCTCTCAGGGGGCGATCACCACAGATACGCAGTATTTT. This translates into CAISQGAITTDTQYF.

There are a few counts of this clonotype. The chain recombines TRBV11-2 with TRBJ2-7; D is unresolved. This CDR3 comprises 11 residues. CDR1 and CDR2 from the germline V gene are SGHAT and FQNNGV. V shed 1 base and J shed 8 bases, with 6 bases lying between them. DNA of the CDR3: TGTGCCAGCAGCTTAGCAGTCCAGCAGTACTTC. Residues: CASSLAVQQYF.